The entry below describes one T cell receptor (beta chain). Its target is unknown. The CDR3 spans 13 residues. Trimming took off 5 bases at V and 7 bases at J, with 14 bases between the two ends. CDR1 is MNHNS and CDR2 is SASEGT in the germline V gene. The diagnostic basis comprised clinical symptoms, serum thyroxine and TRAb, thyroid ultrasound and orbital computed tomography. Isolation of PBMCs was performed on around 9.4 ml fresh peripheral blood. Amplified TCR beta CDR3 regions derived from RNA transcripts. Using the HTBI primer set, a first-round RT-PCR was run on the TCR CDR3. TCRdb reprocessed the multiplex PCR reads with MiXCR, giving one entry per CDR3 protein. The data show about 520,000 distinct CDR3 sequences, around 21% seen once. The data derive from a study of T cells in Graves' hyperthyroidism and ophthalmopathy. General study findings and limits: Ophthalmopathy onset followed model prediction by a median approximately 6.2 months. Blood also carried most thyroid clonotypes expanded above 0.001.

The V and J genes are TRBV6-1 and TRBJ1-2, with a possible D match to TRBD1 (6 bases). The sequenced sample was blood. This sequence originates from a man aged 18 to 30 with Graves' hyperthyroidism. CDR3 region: CASSPTGLSGYTF. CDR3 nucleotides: TGTGCCAGCAGTCCTACAGGGTTGAGTGGCTACACCTTC.